The TCR beta chain described here comes from a study of T cells in Graves' hyperthyroidism and ophthalmopathy. The PBMCs were sourced from fresh peripheral blood (approximately 9 ml). CDR1 SNHLY and CDR2 FYNNEI come from the germline V gene. V dropped 6 bases and J dropped 4 bases, with 9 bases sitting between them. This CDR3 is built from 13 residues. Amplification of TCR beta CDR3 regions used RNA as the template. The HTBI set primed first-round TCR CDR3 RT-PCR. One entry per CDR3 protein results from TCRdb running MiXCR on the multiplex PCR reads. This sample carries about 410,000 distinct CDR3 sequences, roughly 14% of them seen once, and the ten largest clones take about 13%. This clonotype was detected many times.

The chain carries TRBV2 and TRBJ1-4, with D possibly TRBD1 on 5 matching bases. The sequence came from a man between 18 and 35 years old with Graves' ophthalmopathy. Sequenced input: blood. CDR3 nucleotide sequence: TGTGCCAGCAGGAGACAGTTTAATGAAAAACTGTTTTTT. This encodes CASRRQFNEKLFF.